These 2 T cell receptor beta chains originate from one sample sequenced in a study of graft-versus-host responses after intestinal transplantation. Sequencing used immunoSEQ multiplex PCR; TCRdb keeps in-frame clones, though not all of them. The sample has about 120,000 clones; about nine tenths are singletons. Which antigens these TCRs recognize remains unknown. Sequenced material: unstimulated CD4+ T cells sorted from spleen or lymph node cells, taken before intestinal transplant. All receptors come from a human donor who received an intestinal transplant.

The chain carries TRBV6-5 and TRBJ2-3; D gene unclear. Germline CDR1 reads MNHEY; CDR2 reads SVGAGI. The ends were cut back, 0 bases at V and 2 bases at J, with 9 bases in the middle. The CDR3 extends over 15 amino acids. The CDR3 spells CASSYSNQFTDTQYF. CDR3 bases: TGTGCCAGCAGTTACTCGAACCAGTTCACAGATACGCAGTATTTT.

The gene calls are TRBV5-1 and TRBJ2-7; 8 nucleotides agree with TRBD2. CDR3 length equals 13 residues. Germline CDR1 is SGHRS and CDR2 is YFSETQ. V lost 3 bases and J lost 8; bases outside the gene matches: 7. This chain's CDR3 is CASSWDGTRKQYF. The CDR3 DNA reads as TGCGCCAGCAGCTGGGACGGGACTAGGAAGCAGTACTTC.